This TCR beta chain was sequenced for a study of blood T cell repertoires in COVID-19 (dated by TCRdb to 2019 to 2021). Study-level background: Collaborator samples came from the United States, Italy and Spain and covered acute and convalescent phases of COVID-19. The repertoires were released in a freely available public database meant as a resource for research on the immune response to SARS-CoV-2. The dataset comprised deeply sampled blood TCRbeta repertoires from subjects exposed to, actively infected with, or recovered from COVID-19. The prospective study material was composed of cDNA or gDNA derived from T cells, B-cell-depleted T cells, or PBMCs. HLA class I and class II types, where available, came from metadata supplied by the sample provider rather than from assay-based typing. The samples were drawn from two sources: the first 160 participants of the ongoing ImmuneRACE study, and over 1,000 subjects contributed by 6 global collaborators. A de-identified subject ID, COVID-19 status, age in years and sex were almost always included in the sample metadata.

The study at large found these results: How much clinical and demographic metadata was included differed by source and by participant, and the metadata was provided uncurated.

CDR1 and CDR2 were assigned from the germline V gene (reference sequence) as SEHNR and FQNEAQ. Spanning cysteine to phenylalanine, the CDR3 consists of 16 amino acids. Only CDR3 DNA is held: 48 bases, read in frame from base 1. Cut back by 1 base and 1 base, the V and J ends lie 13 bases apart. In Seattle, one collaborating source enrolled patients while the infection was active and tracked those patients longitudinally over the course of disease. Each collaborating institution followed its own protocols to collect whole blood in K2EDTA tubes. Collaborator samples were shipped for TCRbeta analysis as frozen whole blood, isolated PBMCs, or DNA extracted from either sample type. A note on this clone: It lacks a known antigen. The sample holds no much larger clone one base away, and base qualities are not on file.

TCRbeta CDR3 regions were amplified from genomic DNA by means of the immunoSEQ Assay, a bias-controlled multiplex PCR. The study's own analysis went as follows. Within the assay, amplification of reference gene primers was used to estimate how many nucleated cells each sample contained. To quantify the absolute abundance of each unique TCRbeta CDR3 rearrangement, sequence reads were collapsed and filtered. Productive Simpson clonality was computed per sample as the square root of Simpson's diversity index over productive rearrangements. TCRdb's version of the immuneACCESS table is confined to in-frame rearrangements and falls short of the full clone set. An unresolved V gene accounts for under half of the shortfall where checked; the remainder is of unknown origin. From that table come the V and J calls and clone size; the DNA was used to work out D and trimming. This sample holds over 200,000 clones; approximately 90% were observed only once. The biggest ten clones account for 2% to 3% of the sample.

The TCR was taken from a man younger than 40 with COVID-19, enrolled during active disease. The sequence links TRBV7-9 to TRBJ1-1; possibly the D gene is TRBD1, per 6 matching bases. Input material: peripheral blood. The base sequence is TGTGCCAGCAGCTTAGAGGAGTCCAGGGGGAACACTGAAGCTTTCTTT. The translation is CASSLEESRGNTEAFF.